The clone carrying this TCR beta chain came up once. Its target is unknown. The V end was cut by 0 bases, the J end by 6 bases, with 12 bases between. CDR3 length: 15 residues. Germline V CDR1 and CDR2: SNHLY, FYNNEI. The data were produced by immunoSEQ multiplex PCR, yet TCRdb's version contains in-frame clones alone and is incomplete. Among 100,000 to 110,000 clones listed, about 87% were seen once. The sample belongs to a study of T cell responses to AZD1222 COVID-19 vaccine. Study-wide results and limits: Just six AZD1222 recipients were seropositive at baseline. Compared with day 0, the breadth and depth of the Spike-specific TCR repertoire rose significantly after two doses of AZD1222.

Material: peripheral blood, obtained on day 0 of MenACWY control vaccination. The clonotype was recovered from an adult in good health. The chain has TRBV2 and TRBJ1-5; no clear D. CDR3 region: CASSEAGRSGQPQHF. CDR3 bases: TGTGCCAGCAGTGAAGCCGGCAGGAGTGGTCAGCCCCAGCATTTT. The complete variable domain, with remaining parts taken from reference TRBV2 and TRBJ1-5, reads EPEVTQTPSHQVTQMGQEVILRCVPISNHLYFYWYRQILGQKVEFLVSFYNNEISEKSEIFDDQFSVERPDGSNFTLKIRSTKLEDSAMYFCASSEAGRSGQPQHFGDGTRLSIL.